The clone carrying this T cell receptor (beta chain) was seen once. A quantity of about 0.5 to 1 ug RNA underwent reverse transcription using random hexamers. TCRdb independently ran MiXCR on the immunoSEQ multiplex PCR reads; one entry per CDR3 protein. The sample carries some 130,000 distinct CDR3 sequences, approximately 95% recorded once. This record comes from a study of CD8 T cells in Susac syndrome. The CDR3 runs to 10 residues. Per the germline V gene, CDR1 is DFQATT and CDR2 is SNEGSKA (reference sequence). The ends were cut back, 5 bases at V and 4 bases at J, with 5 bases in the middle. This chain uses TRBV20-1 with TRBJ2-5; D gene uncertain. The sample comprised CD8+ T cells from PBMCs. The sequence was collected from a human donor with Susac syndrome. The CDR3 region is CSALRETQYF. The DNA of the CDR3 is TGCAGTGCTCTTCGAGAGACCCAGTACTTC.